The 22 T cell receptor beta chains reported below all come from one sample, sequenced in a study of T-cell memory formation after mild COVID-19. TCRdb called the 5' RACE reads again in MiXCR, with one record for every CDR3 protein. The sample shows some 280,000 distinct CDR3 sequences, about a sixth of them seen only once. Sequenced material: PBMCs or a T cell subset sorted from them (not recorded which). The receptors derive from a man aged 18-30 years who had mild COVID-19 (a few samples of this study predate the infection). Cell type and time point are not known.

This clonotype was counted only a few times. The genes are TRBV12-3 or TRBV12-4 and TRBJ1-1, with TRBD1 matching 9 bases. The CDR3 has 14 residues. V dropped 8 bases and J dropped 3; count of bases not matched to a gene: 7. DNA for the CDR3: TGTGCCAGCCGAAGGACAGGGGTTTACACTGAAGCTTTCTTT. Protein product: CASRRTGVYTEAFF.

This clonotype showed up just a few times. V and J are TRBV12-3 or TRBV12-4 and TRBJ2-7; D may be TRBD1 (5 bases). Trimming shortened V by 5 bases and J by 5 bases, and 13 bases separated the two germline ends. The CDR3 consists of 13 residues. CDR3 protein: CASSGRAGNEQYF. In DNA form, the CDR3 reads TGTGCCAGCAGTGGTAGGGCAGGGAACGAGCAGTACTTC.

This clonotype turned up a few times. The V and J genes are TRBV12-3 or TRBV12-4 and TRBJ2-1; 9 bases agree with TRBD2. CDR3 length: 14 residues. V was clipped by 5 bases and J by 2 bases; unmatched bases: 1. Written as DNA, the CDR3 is TGTGCCAGCAGTCCTAGCGGGGCCTACAATGAGCAGTTCTTC. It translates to CASSPSGAYNEQFF.

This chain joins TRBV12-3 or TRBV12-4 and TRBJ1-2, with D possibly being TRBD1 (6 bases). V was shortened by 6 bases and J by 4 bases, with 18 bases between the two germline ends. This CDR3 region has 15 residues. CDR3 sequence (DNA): TGTGCCAGCAGGAACACAGGGAGGGGATCCTATGGCTACACCTTC. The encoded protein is CASRNTGRGSYGYTF.

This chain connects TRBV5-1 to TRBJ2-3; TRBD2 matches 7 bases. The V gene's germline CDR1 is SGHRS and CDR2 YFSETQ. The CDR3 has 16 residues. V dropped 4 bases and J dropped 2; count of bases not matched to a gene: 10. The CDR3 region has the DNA TGCGCCAGCAGCCCAGCGGGGCTTGGAAACACAGATACGCAGTATTTT. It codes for CASSPAGLGNTDTQYF.

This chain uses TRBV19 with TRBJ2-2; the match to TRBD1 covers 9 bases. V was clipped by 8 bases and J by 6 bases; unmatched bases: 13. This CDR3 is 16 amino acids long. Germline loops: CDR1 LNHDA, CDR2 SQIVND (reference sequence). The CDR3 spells CASFAADRGGPGELFF. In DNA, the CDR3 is TGTGCCAGTTTCGCCGCGGACAGGGGAGGCCCCGGGGAGCTGTTTTTT.

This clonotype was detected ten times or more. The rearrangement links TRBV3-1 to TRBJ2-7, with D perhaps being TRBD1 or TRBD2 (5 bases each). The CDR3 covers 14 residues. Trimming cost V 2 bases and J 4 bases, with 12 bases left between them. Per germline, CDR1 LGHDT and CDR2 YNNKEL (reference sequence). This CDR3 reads CASSQTGAVYEQYF. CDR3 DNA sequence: TGTGCCAGCAGCCAAACCGGGGCGGTATACGAGCAGTACTTC.

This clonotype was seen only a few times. The CDR3 DNA sequence: TGTGCCAGCCGACAGGGAAACATACAAGAGACCCAGTACTTC. Protein product: CASRQGNIQETQYF. The chain uses TRBV18 and TRBJ2-5; 7 nucleotides match TRBD1. The CDR3 runs 14 residues. Germline V lookup: CDR1 KGHSH, CDR2 LQKENI. With V trimmed by 8 bases and J by 2 bases, 8 bases remained unmatched. Combining the CDR3 with reference TRBV18 and TRBJ2-5 gives the whole variable domain NAGVMQNPRHLVRRRGQEARLRCSPMKGHSHVYWYRQLPEEGLKFMVYLQKENIIDESGMPKERFSAEFPKEGPSILRIQQVVRGDSAAYFCASRQGNIQETQYFGPGTRLLVL.

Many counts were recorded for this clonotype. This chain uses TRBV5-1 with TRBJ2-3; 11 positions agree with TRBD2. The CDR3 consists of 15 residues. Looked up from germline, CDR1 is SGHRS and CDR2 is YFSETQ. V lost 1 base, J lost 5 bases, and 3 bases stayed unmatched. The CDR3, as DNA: TGCGCCAGCAGCTTGTCTGGGACTAGCGGAGATACGCAGTATTTT. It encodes CASSLSGTSGDTQYF.

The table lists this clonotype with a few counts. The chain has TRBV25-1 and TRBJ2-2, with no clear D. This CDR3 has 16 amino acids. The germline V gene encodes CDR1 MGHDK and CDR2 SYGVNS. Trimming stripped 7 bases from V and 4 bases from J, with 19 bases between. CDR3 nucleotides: TGTGCCAGCACCTCCCCCTTAGGATCGGGCACCGGGGAGCTGTTTTTT. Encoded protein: CASTSPLGSGTGELFF.

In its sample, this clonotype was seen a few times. The CDR3 DNA reads TGTGCCAGCAACGAGCTATACACAGATACGCAGTATTTT. Translated, it gives CASNELYTDTQYF. The chain is built from TRBV6-6 and TRBJ2-3; D is uncertain. V lost 7 bases and J 2 bases, leaving 10 bases between the germline ends. The CDR3 sequence is 13 residues long. Germline-derived CDR1 and CDR2 are MNHNY and SVGAGI (reference sequence).

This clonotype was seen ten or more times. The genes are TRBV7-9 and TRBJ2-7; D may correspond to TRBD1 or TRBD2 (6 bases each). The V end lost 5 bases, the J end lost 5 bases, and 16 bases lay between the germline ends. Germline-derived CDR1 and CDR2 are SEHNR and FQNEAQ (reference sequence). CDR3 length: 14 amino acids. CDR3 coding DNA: TGTGCCAGCAGCACACAGGTCGGGGGCAACGAGCAGTACGTC. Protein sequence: CASSTQVGGNEQYV.

This CDR3 reads CASGGLALETQYF. The CDR3 nucleotides are TGCGCCAGCGGGGGACTAGCTCTTGAGACCCAGTACTTC. This sequence joins TRBV4-1 and TRBJ2-5; 9 nucleotides agree with TRBD2. Germline values: CDR1 MGHRA, CDR2 YSYEKL. The CDR3 length is 13 residues. Germline trimming cut 8 bases from V and 5 bases from J; bases unmatched to any gene: 6.

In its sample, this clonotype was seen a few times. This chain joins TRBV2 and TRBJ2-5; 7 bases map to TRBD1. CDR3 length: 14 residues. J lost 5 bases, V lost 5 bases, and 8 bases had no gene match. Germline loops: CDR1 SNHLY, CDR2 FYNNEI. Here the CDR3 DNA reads TGTGCCAGCAGTCGACAGGGTTCGTTGGAGACCCAGTACTTC. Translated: CASSRQGSLETQYF.

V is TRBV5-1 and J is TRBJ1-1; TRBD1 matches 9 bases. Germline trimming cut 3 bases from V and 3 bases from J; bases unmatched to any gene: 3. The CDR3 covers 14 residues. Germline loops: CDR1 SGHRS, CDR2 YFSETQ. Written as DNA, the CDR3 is TGCGCCAGCAGCTGGACAGGGGTTGACACTGAAGCTTTCTTT. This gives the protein CASSWTGVDTEAFF.

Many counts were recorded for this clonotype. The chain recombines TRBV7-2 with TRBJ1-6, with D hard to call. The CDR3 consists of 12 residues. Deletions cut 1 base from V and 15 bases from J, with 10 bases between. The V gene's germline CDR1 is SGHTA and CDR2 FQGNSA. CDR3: CASSLGFQDLHF. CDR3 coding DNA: TGTGCCAGCAGCTTAGGATTCCAAGACCTCCACTTT.

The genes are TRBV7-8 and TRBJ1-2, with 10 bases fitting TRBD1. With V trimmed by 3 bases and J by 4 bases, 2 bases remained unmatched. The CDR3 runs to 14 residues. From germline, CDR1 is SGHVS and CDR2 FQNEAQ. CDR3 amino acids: CASSFGTGAYGYTF. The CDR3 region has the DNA TGTGCCAGCAGCTTTGGGACAGGGGCCTATGGCTACACCTTC.

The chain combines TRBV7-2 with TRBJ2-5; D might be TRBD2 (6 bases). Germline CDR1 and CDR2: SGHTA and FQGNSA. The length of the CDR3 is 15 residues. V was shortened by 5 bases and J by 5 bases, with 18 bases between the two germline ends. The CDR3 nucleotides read TGTGCCAGCAGCAACAACCGGGCCCGGGGGGAGACCCAGTACTTC. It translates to CASSNNRARGETQYF. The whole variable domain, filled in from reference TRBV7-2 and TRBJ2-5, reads GAGVSQSPSNKVTEKGKDVELRCDPISGHTALYWYRQSLGQGLEFLIYFQGNSAPDKSGLPSDRFSAERTGGSVSTLTIQRTQQEDSAVYLCASSNNRARGETQYFGPGTRLLVL.

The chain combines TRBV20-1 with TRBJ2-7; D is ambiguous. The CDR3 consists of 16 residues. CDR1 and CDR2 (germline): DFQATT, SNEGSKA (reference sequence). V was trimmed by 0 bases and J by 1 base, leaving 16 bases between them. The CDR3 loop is CSARDLGDGYSYEQYV. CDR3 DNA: TGCAGTGCTAGAGATCTCGGAGACGGATATTCCTACGAGCAGTACGTC.

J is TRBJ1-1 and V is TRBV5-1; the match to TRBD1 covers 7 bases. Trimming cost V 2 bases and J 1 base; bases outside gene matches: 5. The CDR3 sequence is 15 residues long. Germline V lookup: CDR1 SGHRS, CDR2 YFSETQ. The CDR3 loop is CASSLDRARNTEAFF. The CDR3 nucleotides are TGCGCCAGCAGCTTAGACAGGGCTAGGAACACTGAAGCTTTCTTT.

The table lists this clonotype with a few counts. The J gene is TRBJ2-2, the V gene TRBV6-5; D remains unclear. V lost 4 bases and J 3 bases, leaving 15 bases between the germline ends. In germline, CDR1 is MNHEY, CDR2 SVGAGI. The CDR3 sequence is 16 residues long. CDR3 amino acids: CASSSPTRLYTGELFF. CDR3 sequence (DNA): TGTGCCAGCAGTTCCCCAACCCGTCTTTACACCGGGGAGCTGTTTTTT.

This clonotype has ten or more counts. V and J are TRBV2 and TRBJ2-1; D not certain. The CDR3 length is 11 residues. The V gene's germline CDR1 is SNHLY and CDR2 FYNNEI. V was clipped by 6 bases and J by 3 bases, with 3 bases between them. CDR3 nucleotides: TGTGCCAGCAGATACTACAATGAGCAGTTCTTC. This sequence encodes CASRYYNEQFF.